This T cell receptor (beta chain) came from a study of blood T cell repertoires in COVID-19. In the study overall: The origin of the acute and convalescent COVID-19 samples was the United States, Italy and Spain. From T cells, B-cell-depleted T cells, or PBMCs came the material, which was cDNA or gDNA.

In the original processing: The assay estimated nucleated cells by amplifying reference gene primers. Profiled with immunoSEQ multiplex PCR; TCRdb holds only in-frame clones, not every one. V, J and clone size reflect that table, while D and trimming were determined from the DNA. Found here are 70,000 to 90,000 clones, roughly 85% of them singletons; the top ten hold roughly 45%. The source material was peripheral blood. The receptor's source is a human donor in a cohort sampled during active COVID-19.

The CDR3 here is CASSLEEGNTEAFF. CDR3 coding DNA: TGTGCCAGCAGCTTAGAGGAGGGGAACACTGAAGCTTTCTTT. This chain connects TRBV7-3 to TRBJ1-1; D gene uncertain. CDR3 length: 14 amino acids. Germline values: CDR1 SGHTA, CDR2 FQGTGA. V shed 2 bases and J shed 1 base, with 8 bases lying between them. The full variable domain, its missing parts supplied by reference TRBV7-3 and TRBJ1-1, is GAGVSQTPSNKVTEKGKYVELRCDPISGHTALYWYRQSLGQGPEFLIYFQGTGAADDSGLPNDRFFAVRPEGSVSTLKIQRTERGDSAVYLCASSLEEGNTEAFFGQGTRLTVV.